This T cell receptor (beta chain) was observed in a study of blood T cell repertoires in COVID-19. About the research overall: T cells, B-cell-depleted T cells, or PBMCs provided the cDNA or gDNA that served as material.

As handled by the study authors: Amplification with reference gene primers provided the estimates of nucleated cell counts. Clones were read by immunoSEQ multiplex PCR, and TCRdb kept only the in-frame ones, dropping some. The DNA gave D and trimming, while V, J and clone size come from that table. This table has 65,000 to 85,000 clones, 90% appearing once. The sample was peripheral blood. This clonotype originated in a human donor in a cohort sampled during active COVID-19.

CDR3 protein: CASSWGADRSYEQYF. DNA for the CDR3: TGTGCCAGCAGCTGGGGCGCAGACCGATCCTACGAGCAGTACTTC. V and J are TRBV11-3 and TRBJ2-7; perhaps TRBD1 as D (5 bases). The ends were cut back, 4 bases at V and 1 base at J, with 14 bases in the middle. The CDR3 contains 15 residues. Germline assignment: CDR1 SGHNT and CDR2 YENEEA.